The T cell receptor (beta chain) described here comes from a study of beta chain features in type 1 diabetes. Study-wide results and caveats: When VDJ junctions were examined, type 1 diabetes patients showed fewer insertions and more deletions.

Expressed TCRB transcripts were sequenced, since all the RNA that had been isolated was reverse transcribed. This table comes from immunoSEQ multiplex PCR, and its TCRdb copy is limited to in-frame clones, with some not included. The sample includes approximately 470,000 clones, about 30% of them seen just once. In its sample, this clone was seen a few times. Its specificity is not known. With 3 bases removed from V and 6 bases from J, the gap between germline ends came to 14 bases. Germline CDR1 reads SNHLY; CDR2 reads FYNNEI. This CDR3 contains 14 residues. This chain joins TRBV2 and TRBJ1-1; weak D call: TRBD1 (6 bases). Sequenced: naive CD4+ T cells from blood. The sequence came from a man in his late teens or twenties in good health. DNA for the CDR3: TGTGCCAGCAGTGATCGTACAGGGCGGTCTGAAGCTTTCTTT. This codes for CASSDRTGRSEAFF.